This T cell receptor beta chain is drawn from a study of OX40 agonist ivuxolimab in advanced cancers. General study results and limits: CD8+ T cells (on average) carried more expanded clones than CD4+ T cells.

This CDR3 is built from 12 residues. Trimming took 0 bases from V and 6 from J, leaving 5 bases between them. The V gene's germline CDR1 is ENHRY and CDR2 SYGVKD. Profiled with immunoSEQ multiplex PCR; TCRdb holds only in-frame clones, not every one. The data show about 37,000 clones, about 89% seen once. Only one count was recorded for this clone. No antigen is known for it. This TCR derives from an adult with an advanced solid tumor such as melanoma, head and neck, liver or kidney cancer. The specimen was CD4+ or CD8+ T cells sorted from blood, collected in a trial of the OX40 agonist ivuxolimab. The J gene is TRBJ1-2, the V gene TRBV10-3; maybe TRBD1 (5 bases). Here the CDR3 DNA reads TGTGCCATCAGTGAGTCGGGGGATGGCTACACCTTC. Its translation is CAISESGDGYTF.